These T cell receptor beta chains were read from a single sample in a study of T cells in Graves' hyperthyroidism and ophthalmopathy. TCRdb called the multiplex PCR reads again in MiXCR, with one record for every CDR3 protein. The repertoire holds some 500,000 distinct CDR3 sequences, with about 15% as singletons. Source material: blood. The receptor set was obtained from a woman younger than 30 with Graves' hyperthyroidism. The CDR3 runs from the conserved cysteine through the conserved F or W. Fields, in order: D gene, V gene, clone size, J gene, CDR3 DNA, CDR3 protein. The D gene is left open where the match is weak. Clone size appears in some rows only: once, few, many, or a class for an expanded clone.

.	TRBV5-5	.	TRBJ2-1	TGTGCCAGCAGCTTCTCGAGGGGCTTCGGTGAGCAGTTCTTC	CASSFSRGFGEQFF
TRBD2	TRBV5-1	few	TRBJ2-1	TGCGCCAGCAGCTTGGGACTAGCGGGAGATAAGTTCTTC	CASSLGLAGDKFF
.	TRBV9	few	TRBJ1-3	TGTGCCAGCAGCGGGACACCTTTCTCTGGAAACACCATATATTTT	CASSGTPFSGNTIYF
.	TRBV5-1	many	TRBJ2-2	TGCGCCAGCAGCCCCCTCGTGGGAGGAGACGGGGAGCTGTTTTTT	CASSPLVGGDGELFF
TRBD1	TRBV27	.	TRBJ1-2	TGTGCCAGCAGACCTATGACCGCCGGGACAGGGCATATGCCTGGCTACACCTTC	CASRPMTAGTGHMPGYTF
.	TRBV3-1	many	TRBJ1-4	TGTGCCAGCAGCCATCGGGAGCCTAATGAAAAACTGTTTTTT	CASSHREPNEKLFF
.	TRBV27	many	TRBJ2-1	TGTGCCAGCAGCAAACTAGCAAATGAGCAGTTCTTC	CASSKLANEQFF
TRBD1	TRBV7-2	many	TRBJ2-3	TGTGCCAGCAGCCTTGACAGGGCTGCAGATACGCAGTATTTT	CASSLDRAADTQYF
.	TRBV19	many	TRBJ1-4	TGTGCCAGTAGTATGGGCGGAGGGACTAATGAAAAACTGTTTTTT	CASSMGGGTNEKLFF
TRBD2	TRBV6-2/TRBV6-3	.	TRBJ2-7	TGTGCCAGCAGCGCCGTAGCGGGAGGAATCCTCGAGCAGTACTTC	CASSAVAGGILEQYF
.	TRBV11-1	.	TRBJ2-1	TGTGCCAGCAGCTTAGAAGGGGGGCACAATGAGCAGTTCTTC	CASSLEGGHNEQFF
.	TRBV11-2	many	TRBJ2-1	TGTGCCAGCAGCCCAAGCGGCGCACCGGGGGACGATGAGCAGTTCTTC	CASSPSGAPGDDEQFF
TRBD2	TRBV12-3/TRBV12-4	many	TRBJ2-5	TGTGCCAGCAGCCCCCGGACTAGCCAAGAGACCCAGTACTTC	CASSPRTSQETQYF
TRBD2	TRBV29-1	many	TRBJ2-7	TGCAGCGTCGGGACTAGCGGGCCTTACGAGCAGTACTTC	CSVGTSGPYEQYF
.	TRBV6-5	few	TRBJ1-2	TGTGCCAGCAGAGAAACCGGGACCGCCGGGGCCCACACCTTC	CASRETGTAGAHTF
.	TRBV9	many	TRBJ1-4	TGTGCCAGCAGCGTCCTGGCAACTAATGAAAAACTGTTTTTT	CASSVLATNEKLFF
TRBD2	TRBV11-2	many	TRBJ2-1	TGTGCCACTCCTCACGGGAGGGCCGGATACAATGAGCAGTTCTTC	CATPHGRAGYNEQFF
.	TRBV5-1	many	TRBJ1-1	TGCGCCAGCAGCTTGGACCCTCTGGGGGGGGACACTGAAGCTTTCTTT	CASSLDPLGGDTEAFF
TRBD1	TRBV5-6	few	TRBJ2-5	TGTGCCAGCAGCTCACTCCAGGGGACAGGGCCAGAGACCCAGTACTTC	CASSSLQGTGPETQYF
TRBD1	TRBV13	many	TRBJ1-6	TGTGCCAGCAGCTTAAGGACAGGGGGCGCGTTCGGATCACCCCTCCACTTT	CASSLRTGGAFGSPLHF
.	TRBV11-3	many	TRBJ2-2	TGTGCCAGCAGCTTGGCTAGCAGGCTGAACACCGGGGAGCTGTTTTTT	CASSLASRLNTGELFF
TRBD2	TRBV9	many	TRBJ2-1	TGTGCCAGCAGCGTAGTGGGGGGAGGGCTCGACAATGAGCAGTTCTTC	CASSVVGGGLDNEQFF
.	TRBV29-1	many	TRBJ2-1	TGCAGCGTCCGGGAACCCACCTACAATGAGCAGTTCTTC	CSVREPTYNEQFF
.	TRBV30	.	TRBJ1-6	TGTGCCGGGAGACTTAGGGCTCGGAATTCACCCCTCCACTTT	CAGRLRARNSPLHF
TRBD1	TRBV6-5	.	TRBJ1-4	TGTGCCAGCACCCACTCGAGACAGGGGAATGAAAAACTGTTTTTT	CASTHSRQGNEKLFF
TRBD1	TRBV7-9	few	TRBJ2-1	TGTGCCAGCAGCTACCCGGGACAGGGCAAGAATGAGCAGTTCTTC	CASSYPGQGKNEQFF
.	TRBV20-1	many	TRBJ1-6	TGCAGTGCTCACCACAGGGCCTCCTATAATTCACCCCTCCACTTT	CSAHHRASYNSPLHF
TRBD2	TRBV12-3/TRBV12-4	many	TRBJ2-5	TGTGCCAGCAGTTTCCGTAGCGGGAGAGAGACCCAGTACTTC	CASSFRSGRETQYF
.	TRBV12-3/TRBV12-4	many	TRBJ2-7	TGTGCCAGCAGTTTTTACAATTGGGACCGGCCCTACGAGCAGTACTTC	CASSFYNWDRPYEQYF
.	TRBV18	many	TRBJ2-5	TGTGCCAGCTCACCAAGCAACCAAGAGACCCAGTACTTC	CASSPSNQETQYF
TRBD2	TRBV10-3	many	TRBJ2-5	TGTGCCATCAGTGGGACTAGCGAATCTCAAGAGACCCAGTACTTC	CAISGTSESQETQYF
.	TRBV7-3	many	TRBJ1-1	TGTGCCAGCAGCATACAGACGAACACTGAAGCTTTCTTT	CASSIQTNTEAFF
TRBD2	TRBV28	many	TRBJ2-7	TGTGCCAGCAGTTCTAGCGGGAGCAAAGAGTACGAGCAGTACTTC	CASSSSGSKEYEQYF
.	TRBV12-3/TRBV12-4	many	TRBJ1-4	TGTGCCAGCAGTCTCCTTGCGGAAAAACTGTTTTTT	CASSLLAEKLFF
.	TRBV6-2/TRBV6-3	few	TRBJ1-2	TGTGCCAGCAGTGGGGCAGGCCTCGGGTATGGCTACACCTTC	CASSGAGLGYGYTF
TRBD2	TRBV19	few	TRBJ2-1	TGTGCCAGTAGTTATAGCGGGAGAGAGAATGAGCAGTTCTTC	CASSYSGRENEQFF
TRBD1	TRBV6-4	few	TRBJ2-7	TGTGCCAGCCTGAGTGGGACAGGGGGCTCCTACGAGCAGTACTTC	CASLSGTGGSYEQYF
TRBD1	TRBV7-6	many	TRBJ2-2	TGTGCCAGCAGCCGGACAGGCTCGAACACCGGGGAGCTGTTTTTT	CASSRTGSNTGELFF
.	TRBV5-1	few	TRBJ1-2	TGCGCCAGCAGCCGGTGGGGGGAAGGGTATGGCTACACCTTC	CASSRWGEGYGYTF
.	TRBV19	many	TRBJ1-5	TGTGCCAGTAGTATGAGGGGCCGCGATCAGCCCCAGCATTTT	CASSMRGRDQPQHF
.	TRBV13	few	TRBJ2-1	TGCGCCAGCAGATACCGGGACTTCTCCTACAATGAGCAGTTCTTC	CASRYRDFSYNEQFF
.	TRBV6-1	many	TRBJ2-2	TGTGCCAGCAGTGTCGGACTCGGGGAGCTGTTTTTT	CASSVGLGELFF
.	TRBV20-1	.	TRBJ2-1	TGCAGTGCTAGAGATCGGCTACCCGCCTACAATGAGCAGTTCTTC	CSARDRLPAYNEQFF
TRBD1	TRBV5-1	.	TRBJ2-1	TGCGCCAGCAGCTCCCGACAGGGCCCATCCTACAATGAGCAGTTCTTC	CASSSRQGPSYNEQFF
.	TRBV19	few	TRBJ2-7	TGTGCCAGTAGTAAGACCGGGGCCTACGAGCAGTACTTC	CASSKTGAYEQYF
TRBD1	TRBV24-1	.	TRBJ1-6	TGTGCCACCAGTGATTCCCGGGACAGTTATAGTTCACCCCTCCACTTT	CATSDSRDSYSSPLHF
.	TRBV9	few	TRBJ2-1	TGTGCCAGCAGCGTAGAGGTCTTATACAATGAGCAGTTCTTC	CASSVEVLYNEQFF
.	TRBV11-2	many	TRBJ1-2	TGTGCCAGCAGCTTAGATGGATTATATGGCTACACCTTC	CASSLDGLYGYTF